This T cell receptor beta chain was documented in a study of T cells in Graves' hyperthyroidism and ophthalmopathy. Study-level information: Peripheral blood sampling occurred at initial diagnosis, before any treatment. Study results and caveats: Most thyroid clonotypes expanded above 0.001 were also detected in blood.

This clonotype was picked up many times. The antigen is unknown. Amplification of TCR beta CDR3 regions used RNA as the template. During a first-round RT-PCR of the TCR CDR3, the HTBI primer set was used. MiXCR, applied by TCRdb to the multiplex PCR reads, yields one record per CDR3 protein. The data hold around 300,000 distinct CDR3 sequences, with roughly 19% observed a single time. Trimming removed 6 bases at V and 1 base at J, with 20 bases between. The CDR3 is made up of 17 amino acids. Sequenced: blood. This chain connects TRBV12-3 or TRBV12-4 to TRBJ2-3, with D unclear. The source of this sequence is a man between 50 and 59 years old with Graves' ophthalmopathy. The CDR3 DNA is TGTGCCAGCAGGCCCACCGGCTTGACCATGGGCACAGATACGCAGTATTTT. Encoded protein: CASRPTGLTMGTDTQYF.